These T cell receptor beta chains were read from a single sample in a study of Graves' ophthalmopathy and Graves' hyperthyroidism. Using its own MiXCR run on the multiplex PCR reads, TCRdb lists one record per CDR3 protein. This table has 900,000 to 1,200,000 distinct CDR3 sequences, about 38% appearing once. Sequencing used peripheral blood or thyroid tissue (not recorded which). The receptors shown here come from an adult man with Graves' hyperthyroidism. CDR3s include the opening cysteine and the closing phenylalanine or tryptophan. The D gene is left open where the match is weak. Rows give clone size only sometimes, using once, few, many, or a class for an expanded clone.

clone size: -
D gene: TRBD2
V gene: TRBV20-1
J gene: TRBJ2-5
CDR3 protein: CSARPSGRIETQYF
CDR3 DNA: TGCAGTGCTAGACCTAGCGGGAGAATAGAGACCCAGTACTTC

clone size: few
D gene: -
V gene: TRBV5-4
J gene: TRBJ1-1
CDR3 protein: CATGWGGPEAFF
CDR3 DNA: TGTGCCACCGGATGGGGGGGGCCTGAAGCTTTCTTT

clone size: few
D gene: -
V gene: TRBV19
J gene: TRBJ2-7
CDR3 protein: CASSITGSEQYF
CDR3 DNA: TGTGCCAGTAGTATCACGGGAAGCGAGCAGTACTTC

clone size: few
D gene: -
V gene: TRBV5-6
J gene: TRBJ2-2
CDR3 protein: CASSLAVEGMTGELFF
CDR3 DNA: TGTGCCAGCAGCTTGGCCGTTGAGGGGATGACCGGGGAGCTGTTTTTT

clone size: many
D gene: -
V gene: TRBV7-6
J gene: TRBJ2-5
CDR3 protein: CASSLVLLGETQYF
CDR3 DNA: TGTGCCAGCAGCTTAGTCTTGCTCGGGGAGACCCAGTACTTC

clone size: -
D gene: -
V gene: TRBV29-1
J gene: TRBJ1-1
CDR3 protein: CSVETGLDTEAFF
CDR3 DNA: TGCAGCGTGGAGACGGGGCTGGACACTGAAGCTTTCTTT

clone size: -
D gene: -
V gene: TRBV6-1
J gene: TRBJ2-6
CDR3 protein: CASPRGSGANVLTF
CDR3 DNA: TGTGCCAGTCCCAGGGGCTCTGGGGCCAACGTCCTGACTTTC

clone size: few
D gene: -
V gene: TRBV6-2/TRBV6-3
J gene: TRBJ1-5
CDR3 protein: CASSYRAQSNQPQHF
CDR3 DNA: TGTGCCAGCAGTTACAGGGCACAGAGCAATCAGCCCCAGCATTTT

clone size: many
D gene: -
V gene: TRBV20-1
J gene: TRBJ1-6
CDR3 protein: CSALDSAHPPLHF
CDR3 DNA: TGCAGTGCTCTGGACAGCGCCCATCCACCCCTCCACTTT

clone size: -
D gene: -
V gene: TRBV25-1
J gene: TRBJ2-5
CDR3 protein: CASVEWTGVEETQYF
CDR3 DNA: TGTGCCAGCGTTGAGTGGACTGGTGTTGAAGAGACCCAGTACTTC

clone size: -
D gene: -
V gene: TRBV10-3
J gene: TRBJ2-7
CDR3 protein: CAISAPDSYYEQYF
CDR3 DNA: TGTGCCATCAGCGCGCCGGACAGCTACTACGAGCAGTACTTC

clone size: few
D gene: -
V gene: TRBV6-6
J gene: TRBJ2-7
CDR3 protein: CASSYAAYSYEQYF
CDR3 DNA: TGTGCCAGCAGTTACGCCGCTTACTCCTACGAGCAGTACTTC

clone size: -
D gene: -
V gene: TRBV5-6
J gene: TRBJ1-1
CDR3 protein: CASSLLGGLDEAFF
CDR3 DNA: TGTGCCAGCAGCTTACTCGGGGGGCTAGATGAAGCTTTCTTT

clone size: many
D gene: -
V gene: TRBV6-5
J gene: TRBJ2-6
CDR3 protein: CASSLQGAAGANVLTF
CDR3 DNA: TGTGCCAGCAGCCTACAGGGAGCGGCTGGGGCCAACGTCCTGACTTTC

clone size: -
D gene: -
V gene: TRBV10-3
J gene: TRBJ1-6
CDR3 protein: CAISESFGTPNSPLHF
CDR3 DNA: TGTGCCATCAGTGAGTCCTTCGGGACACCCAATTCACCCCTCCACTTT

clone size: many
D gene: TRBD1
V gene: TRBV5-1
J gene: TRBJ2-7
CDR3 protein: CASKQGAGYEQYF
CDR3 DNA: TGCGCCAGCAAGCAGGGGGCAGGATACGAGCAGTACTTC

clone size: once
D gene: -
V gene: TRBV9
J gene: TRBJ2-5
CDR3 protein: CASSVRQDQETQYF
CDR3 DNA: TGTGCCAGCTCCGTCAGACAGGACCAAGAGACCCAGTACTTC